This T cell receptor (beta chain) was obtained from a study of control samples from healthy donors and cancer patients. Assay: immunoSEQ multiplex PCR; the TCRdb copy retains only in-frame clones and omits some. The sample has around 140,000 clones, roughly 89% seen once. CDR3 length: 15 residues. Trimming removed 6 bases from V and 5 bases from J, with 19 bases in between. From germline, CDR1 is SNHLY and CDR2 FYNNEI. This clone is a singleton in its sample. The sequenced material came from PBMCs. The sequence came from a man in his forties or fifties with head and neck cancer. V and J are TRBV2 and TRBJ2-5; possibly TRBD1 for D (6 bases). The CDR3: CASRDPLTGGETQYF. Here the CDR3 DNA reads TGTGCCAGCAGAGACCCCTTGACAGGTGGGGAGACCCAGTACTTC.